The 7 T cell receptor beta chains reported below all come from one sample, sequenced in a study of identifying expanded T cells in peripheral blood. Produced via immunoSEQ multiplex PCR; TCRdb's table is partial and in-frame only. The table has roughly 100,000 clones, approximately 89% seen once. The specimen was blood. The receptors come from a person aged 18 to 75 in good health.

Only a few counts were recorded for this clone. This chain uses TRBV7-8 with TRBJ1-1; 10 nucleotides align to TRBD1. Germline V gene data show CDR1 as SGHVS and CDR2 as FQNEAQ. Losses at the gene ends were 3 bases for V and 10 bases for J; bases not matched to a gene: 8. The CDR3 extends over 14 amino acids. The CDR3 loop is CASSLGQGTLGAFF. DNA of the CDR3: TGTGCCAGCAGCTTGGGACAGGGGACCCTGGGAGCTTTCTTT.

The J gene is TRBJ2-2, the V gene TRBV30, with TRBD1 matching 10 bases. V trimming: 4 bases; J trimming: 6 bases; junction bases outside the gene matches: 2. The germline V gene has CDR1 GTSNPN and CDR2 SVGIG (reference sequence). CDR3 length equals 13 residues. The CDR3 loop reads CAWNGQGAGELFF. Here the CDR3 DNA reads TGTGCCTGGAACGGACAGGGGGCCGGGGAGCTGTTTTTT.

The chain joins TRBV5-1 to TRBJ2-5; TRBD1 agrees at 10 bases. CDR3 length: 13 amino acids. Germline CDR1 and CDR2: SGHRS and YFSETQ. V lost 4 bases, J lost 6 bases, and 3 bases stayed unmatched. The CDR3 reads CASSLGQGKTQYF. The DNA of the CDR3 is TGCGCCAGCAGCCTGGGACAGGGGAAGACCCAGTACTTC. Using reference TRBV5-1 and TRBJ2-5 for the parts outside the CDR3, the full variable domain is KAGVTQTPRYLIKTRGQQVTLSCSPISGHRSVSWYQQTPGQGLQFLFEYFSETQRNKGNFPGRFSGRQFSNSRSEMNVSTLELGDSALYLCASSLGQGKTQYFGPGTRLLVL.

J is TRBJ1-2 and V is TRBV18; D gene ambiguous. CDR3 length equals 15 residues. Germline CDR1 and CDR2: KGHSH and LQKENI. V lost 3 bases, J lost 2 bases, and 13 bases lay in between. The CDR3 nucleotides read TGTGCCAGCTCACCCGACCGGATGCTAAACTATGGCTACACCTTC. This translates into CASSPDRMLNYGYTF.

For this clone: This CDR3 is missing its conserved last phenylalanine or tryptophan, likely due to a read error. The chain combines TRBV29-1 with TRBJ1-2; tentative D call: TRBD1 (5 bases). Trimming stripped 6 bases from V and 5 bases from J, with 19 bases between. The CDR3 consists of 14 residues. The germline V gene has CDR1 SQVTM and CDR2 ANQGSEA. CDR3 sequence: CSVPKGFPVYGYTL. The CDR3, as DNA: TGCAGCGTCCCCAAGGGGTTCCCGGTTTATGGCTACACCCTC.

This chain links TRBV5-8 with TRBJ1-1; D is perhaps TRBD1 (6 bases). V was clipped by 1 base and J by 5 bases, with 9 bases between them. Germline CDR1 reads SGHTS; CDR2 reads YDEGEE. This CDR3 region has 13 residues. CDR3 sequence reads: CASSLQGGTEAFF. In DNA form, the CDR3 reads TGTGCCAGCAGCTTGCAAGGGGGAACTGAAGCTTTCTTT.

This chain uses TRBV23-1 with TRBJ1-2, with D maybe TRBD1 (6 bases). TRBV23-1 is marked as an open reading frame, function uncertain. V lost 8 bases, J lost 3 bases, and 19 bases lay in between. This CDR3 region has 15 residues. CDR3 in DNA: TGCGCCAGCGAACAGGGCGAACCCCTATACTATGGCTACACCTTC. Protein product: CASEQGEPLYYGYTF.